What follows is one T cell receptor (beta chain) and its context. The clone's antigen remains unknown. It has no much larger one-base neighbor in the sample; base qualities were not kept. These data belong to a study of regulatory T cells in long-lasting Graves disease listed by TCRdb under 2021. General notes on the study: In the newly diagnosed Graves' disease group, patients had been taking antithyroid drugs for less than 3 months. A total of roughly 35 samples underwent TCR sequencing: about 13 from persistent and roughly 20 from newly diagnosed Graves' disease patients. The study was conducted in China and was registered as a clinical trial. Patients with persistent Graves' disease were compared with patients with newly diagnosed Graves' disease using TCR sequencing and RNA sequencing of peripheral blood.

What this sample's time point label stands for: newly diagnosed GD, antithyroid drugs for less than 3 months. For both TCR sequencing and RNA sequencing, RNA was extracted from PBMCs using TRIzol. The diagnosis of Graves' disease was made according to American Thyroid Association guidelines. Recruitment of patients was carried out at an endocrinology department in Xi'an, China. From each patient, around 9 milliliters of peripheral blood was collected into an EDTA anticoagulant tube. PBMCs were isolated by Ficoll Paque Plus density gradient separation without further T cell sorting. An Agilent 2100 Bioanalyzer and agarose gel were used to check RNA quality, and a NanoDrop 2000 was used to measure RNA concentration. What the study reported, not specific to this receptor: Sequencing and analysis were restricted to the TCR beta chain. The authors noted that the small sample size was a limitation that may lower accuracy. TRBV28, TRBJ1-2 and TRBJ2-5 were preferentially used in persistent disease, while TRBV20-1 and TRBJ2-1 were favored in newly diagnosed disease. Persistent patients shared more public clonotypes among themselves (around 3,000) than newly diagnosed patients did (more than 950). Persistent Graves' disease patients showed lower TCR Shannon entropy and fewer highly expanded clones than newly diagnosed patients, suggesting clonal expansion. The study examined only peripheral blood because the primary lesion, thyroid tissue, could not be accessed.

Including the terminal cysteine and phenylalanine, the CDR3 comprises 15 residues. Only the CDR3 DNA is retained, 45 bases long and in frame from the first base. V drops 5 bases and J drops 0 bases, leaving 15 bases in between. Taken from the germline V gene (reference sequence), the CDR1 and CDR2 loops are DFQATT and SNEGSKA. Preparation of the library involved multiplex PCR. Reads for this sample came from an Illumina HiSeq 4000. CDR3 regions were amplified by Arm-PCR with iRepertoire HTBI primers to construct TCR beta libraries. Before sequencing, the PCR products underwent gel purification. The authors' pipeline ran thus. Gene usage analysis of CDR3 amino acid clonotypes relied on the approximately 68 TRBV and about 13 TRBJ segments identified across samples. COPE and FqMerger were used to merge filtered high-quality paired reads into contigs. BLAST was used to align contigs to IMGT TRBV, TRBD and TRBJ reference genes, with CDR3 defined following IMGT. Any clonotype with a frequency above 0.1% was counted as a highly expanded clone. Shannon entropy served as the measure of repertoire diversity, while the Gini coefficient captured V-J evenness. Public clonotypes were defined as clonotypes shared by more than one individual. TCRdb reprocessing: public reads trimmed at Q25 with fastp, clones called with MiXCR, in-frame beta chains kept. Under each unique CDR3 protein, matching rows form one entry showing the most common genes and DNA. In this record, the V and J calls reflect TCRdb's handling and not the investigators' own analysis. For this sample there are over 500,000 distinct CDR3 sequences; 15% to 20% appear just once. The top ten clonotypes cover around 19% of the sample.

These data also featured in a second study, about T cells in Graves' hyperthyroidism and ophthalmopathy. The second paper further reports: Stable Graves' hyperthyroidism was defined as no progression to ophthalmopathy during 18 months of follow-up. Hyperthyroidism patients were newly diagnosed, had a disease duration of under 2 months, and were aged 18 to 65 years. Any patient with an uncontrolled infection, another autoimmune disease, pregnancy or lactation was excluded. Diagnoses were established on the basis of clinical symptoms, serum thyroxine and TRAb, thyroid ultrasound, and orbital computed tomography. The TCR CDR3 was subjected to a first round of RT-PCR using the HTBI primer set and the Qiagen OneStep RT-PCR kit. Most expanded thyroid clonotypes (frequency above 0.001) were also detected in blood, suggesting blood repertoires may reflect thyroid immune responses. In cross-validation, a model built on a 13 V-J signature told ophthalmopathy apart from stable hyperthyroidism with over 85% sensitivity and roughly 83% specificity, and in testing the same model reached 80%/75%. In validation, the model predicted progression to ophthalmopathy with approximately 71% sensitivity and less than 75% specificity, a median of about 6 months before onset. TCR V-J signatures able to tell the groups apart were searched for in a discovery cohort of approximately 95 patients, of whom roughly 42 had Graves' ophthalmopathy and about 60 had stable Graves' hyperthyroidism. Prospective prediction of ophthalmopathy was tested in an independent validation cohort consisting of roughly 19 hyperthyroidism patients and some 15 patients who later progressed to ophthalmopathy. The roughly 100 discovery patients were randomly divided into training and test sets at a 7:3 ratio. In addition, the study compared T-cell repertoires in thyroid tissue and in blood from about six Graves' hyperthyroidism patients. After blood sampling, hyperthyroidism patients were treated with methimazole at a starting dose of 30 mg daily, and ophthalmopathy patients were treated with high-dose intravenous methylprednisolone. The libraries were constructed in a second round of multiplex PCR and then size-selected and purified. Libraries were sequenced paired-end with 100 bp reads on an Illumina HiSeq2000. Raw data were processed with SOAPnuke, discarding reads with adapters, uncalled bases, mean Phred below 15, or no exact constant-primer or identifier match. COPE v1.2.5 was used to merge the high-quality paired reads, and each unique nucleotide sequence was defined as a clonotype. Clonotypes were aligned to IMGT TRBV, TRBD and TRBJ reference segments using MiTCR v1.1. Only V-J combinations with frequency above 0.0001, covering about 99% of repertoires, were analysed. A TCS score was defined as the ratio between F50 (clonal expansion) and ExV (chaos), using BLOSUM62-based TCRdist between CDR3 peptides within each V-J. Welch's t-statistics and random forest reduced roughly 530 V-J features to 10 to 15, which were used in a naive Bayes classifier (R e1071). No statistical method was used to fix the sample size in advance, and group allocation was not hidden from the investigators. TCR Vbeta CDR3 sequencing of 120 to 150 peripheral blood samples (roughly 43 ophthalmopathy, 75 to 85 hyperthyroidism and some 17 progressor patients) is reported in the paper.

The material sequenced was peripheral blood mononuclear cells (PBMCs), taken at new diagnosis, from a patient treated with antithyroid drugs. The chain employs TRBV20-1 and TRBJ2-3; no confident D gene assignment can be made. The origin of this receptor is a woman between 25 and 40 years old with Graves disease. Donor details come from another sample of the same person, matched by shared clones. The base sequence is TGCAGTGCTCTACTGAGCTACTCTAGCACAGATACGCAGTATTTT. Its protein product is CSALLSYSSTDTQYF.